This TCR beta chain was identified during a study of blood T cell repertoires in COVID-19. The data were produced by immunoSEQ multiplex PCR, yet TCRdb's version contains in-frame clones alone and is incomplete. The table includes about 460,000 clones, around nine tenths detected once. The CDR3 is 13 amino acids. Deletions cut 3 bases from V and 7 bases from J, with 9 bases between. Germline V gene lookup returns CDR1 KGHSH and CDR2 LQKENI. The study recruited people aged about 18 to 89 years across some 23 US areas. Researchers sorted participants into cohorts using their self-reported clinical history.

The sequence was collected from a woman aged 55-75 years who had recovered from COVID-19. Input material: PBMCs or T cells enriched from blood (not recorded which). V and J are TRBV18 and TRBJ2-2, with D perhaps matching TRBD2 (6 bases). The CDR3 bases are TGTGCCAGCTCACCCGGGACTCACGGGGAGCTGTTTTTT. The encoded protein is CASSPGTHGELFF. The whole variable domain, filled in from reference TRBV18 and TRBJ2-2, reads NAGVMQNPRHLVRRRGQEARLRCSPMKGHSHVYWYRQLPEEGLKFMVYLQKENIIDESGMPKERFSAEFPKEGPSILRIQQVVRGDSAAYFCASSPGTHGELFFGEGSRLTVL.